This record concerns one T cell receptor (beta chain) sequence. This entry is derived from a study of blood T cell repertoires in COVID-19. This CDR3 contains 12 residues. The V end lost 4 bases, the J end lost 5 bases, and 9 bases lay between the germline ends. Germline lookup yields CDR1 SGHNT and CDR2 YYREEE (reference sequence). Sequenced by immunoSEQ multiplex PCR; TCRdb stores in-frame clones only, minus some. This sample carries a few hundred thousand clones, 65% to 90% of them seen once, and the ten largest clones take around 7.8%. The receptor was isolated from a human donor in a cohort sampled during active COVID-19. Source material: peripheral blood. The genes are TRBV5-4 and TRBJ1-2; no clear D. DNA for the CDR3: TGTGCCAGCAGCCCAAGTACATATGGCTACACCTTC. Residues: CASSPSTYGYTF.